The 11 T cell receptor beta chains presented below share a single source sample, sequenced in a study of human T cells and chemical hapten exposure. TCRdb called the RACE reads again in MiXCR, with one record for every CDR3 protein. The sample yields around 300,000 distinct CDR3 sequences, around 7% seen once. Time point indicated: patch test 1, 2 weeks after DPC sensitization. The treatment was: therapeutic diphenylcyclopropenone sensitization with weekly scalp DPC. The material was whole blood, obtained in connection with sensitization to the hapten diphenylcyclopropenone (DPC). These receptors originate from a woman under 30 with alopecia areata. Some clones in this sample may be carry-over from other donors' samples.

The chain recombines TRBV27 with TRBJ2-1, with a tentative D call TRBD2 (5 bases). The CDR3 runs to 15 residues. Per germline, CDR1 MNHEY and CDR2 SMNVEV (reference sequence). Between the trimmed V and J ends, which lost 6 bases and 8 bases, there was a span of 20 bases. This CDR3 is CASSEWPPEVDEQFF. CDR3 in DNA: TGTGCCAGCAGCGAGTGGCCCCCGGAGGTAGATGAGCAGTTCTTC.

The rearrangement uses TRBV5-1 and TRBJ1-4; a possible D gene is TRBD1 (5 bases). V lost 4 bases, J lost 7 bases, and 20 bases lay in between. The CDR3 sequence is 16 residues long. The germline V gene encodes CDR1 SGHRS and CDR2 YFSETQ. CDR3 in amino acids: CASSKIGQSRGEKLFF. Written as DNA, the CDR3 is TGCGCCAGCAGCAAAATAGGACAATCCAGAGGTGAAAAACTGTTTTTT.

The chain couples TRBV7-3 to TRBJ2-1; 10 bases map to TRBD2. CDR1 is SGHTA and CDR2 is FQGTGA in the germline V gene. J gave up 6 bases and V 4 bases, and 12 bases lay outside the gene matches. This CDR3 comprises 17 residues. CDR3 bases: TGTGCCAGCAGCTCCAATATACTAGCGGGGAGCCTCAATGAGCAGTTCTTC. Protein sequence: CASSSNILAGSLNEQFF.

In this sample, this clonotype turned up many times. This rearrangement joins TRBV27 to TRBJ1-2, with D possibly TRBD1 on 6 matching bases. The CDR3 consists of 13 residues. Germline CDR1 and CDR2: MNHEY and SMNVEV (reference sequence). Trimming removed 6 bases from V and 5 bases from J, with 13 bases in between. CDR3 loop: CASSPRQAYGYTF. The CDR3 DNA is TGTGCCAGCAGCCCCCGACAGGCTTATGGCTACACCTTC.

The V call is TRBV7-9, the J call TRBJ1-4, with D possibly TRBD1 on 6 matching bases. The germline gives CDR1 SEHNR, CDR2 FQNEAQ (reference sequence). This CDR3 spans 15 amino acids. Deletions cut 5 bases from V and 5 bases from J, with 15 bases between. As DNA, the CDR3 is TGTGCCAGCAGCCATACAAGTACAGGGAATGAAAAACTGTTTTTT. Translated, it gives CASSHTSTGNEKLFF.

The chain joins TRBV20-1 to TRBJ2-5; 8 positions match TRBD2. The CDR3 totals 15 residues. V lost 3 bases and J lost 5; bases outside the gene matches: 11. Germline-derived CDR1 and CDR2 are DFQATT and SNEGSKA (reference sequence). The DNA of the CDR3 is TGCAGTGCTAGCGTTCCGGGGGGGCATTATGAGACCCAGTACTTC. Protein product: CSASVPGGHYETQYF.

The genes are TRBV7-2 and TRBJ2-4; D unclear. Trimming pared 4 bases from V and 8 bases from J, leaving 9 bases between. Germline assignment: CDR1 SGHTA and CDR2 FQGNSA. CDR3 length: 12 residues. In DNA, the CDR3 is TGTGCCAGCAGCTCTGAAAGGGACATTCAGTACTTC. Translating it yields CASSSERDIQYF.

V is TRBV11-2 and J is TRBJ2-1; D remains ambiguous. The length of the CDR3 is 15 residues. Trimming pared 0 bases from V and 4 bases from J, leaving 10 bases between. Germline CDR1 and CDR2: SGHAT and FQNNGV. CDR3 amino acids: CASSLDFQEYNEQFF. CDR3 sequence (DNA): TGTGCCAGCAGCTTAGACTTCCAGGAGTACAATGAGCAGTTCTTC.

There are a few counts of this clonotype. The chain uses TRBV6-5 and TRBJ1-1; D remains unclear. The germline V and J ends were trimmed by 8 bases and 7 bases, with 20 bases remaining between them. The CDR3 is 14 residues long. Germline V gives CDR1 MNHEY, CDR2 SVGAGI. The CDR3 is CASFSNARRGEAFF. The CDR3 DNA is TGTGCCAGCTTCTCGAACGCAAGACGGGGTGAAGCTTTCTTT.

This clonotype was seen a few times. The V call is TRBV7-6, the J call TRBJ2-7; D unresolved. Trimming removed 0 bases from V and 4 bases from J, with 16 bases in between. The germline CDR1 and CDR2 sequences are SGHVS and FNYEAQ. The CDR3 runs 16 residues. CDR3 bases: TGTGCCAGCAGCTTAGCGACCCATAAATCTGGATACGAGCAGTACTTC. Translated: CASSLATHKSGYEQYF. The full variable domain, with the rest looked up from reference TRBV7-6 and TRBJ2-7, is GAGVSQSPRYKVTKRGQDVALRCDPISGHVSLYWYRQALGQGPEFLTYFNYEAQQDKSGLPNDRFSAERPEGSISTLTIQRTEQRDSAMYRCASSLATHKSGYEQYFGPGTRLTVT.

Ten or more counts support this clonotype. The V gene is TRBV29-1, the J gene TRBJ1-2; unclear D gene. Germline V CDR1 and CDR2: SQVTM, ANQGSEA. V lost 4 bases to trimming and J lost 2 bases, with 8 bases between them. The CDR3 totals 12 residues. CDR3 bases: TGCAGCGTTGTCCCATCCAACTATGGCTACACCTTC. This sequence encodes CSVVPSNYGYTF.